This T cell receptor beta chain is from a study of shared clonotypes between healthy human individuals. Trimming removed 6 bases at V and 0 bases at J, with 9 bases between. Germline assignment: CDR1 ENHRY and CDR2 SYGVKD. The CDR3 totals 14 residues. The repertoire was sequenced with immunoSEQ multiplex PCR; TCRdb's copy has only in-frame clones and lacks some. The sample comprises 2 million to 3 million clones, over 85% of which are singletons, and roughly 0.39% rests with the top ten. The specimen was naive CD4+ T cells from PBMCs. As to subset: CD45RA+ positively selected. The TCR sequence derives from a man younger than 35 in good health. Some clones in this sample may be carry-over from other donors' samples. The gene calls are TRBV10-3 and TRBJ1-3; D is ambiguous. The CDR3 DNA follows: TGTGCCATCAGGGCCGTAGACTCTGGAAACACCATATATTTT. Translating it yields CAIRAVDSGNTIYF.